This TCR beta chain stems from a study of blood T cell repertoires in COVID-19. Across the study: Samples representing acute and convalescent COVID-19 were sourced from the United States, Italy and Spain. PBMCs, B-cell-depleted T cells, or T cells provided the cDNA or gDNA that made up the material.

Measured with immunoSEQ multiplex PCR; TCRdb has only the in-frame clones, and not every one. Of about 300,000 clones in the sample, less than 90% were seen once. The sequence was obtained from a human donor in a cohort sampled during active COVID-19. Sequenced input: peripheral blood.

The CDR3: CASSLGIGTSTDTQYF. The CDR3 DNA reads TGTGCCAGCAGCTTAGGGATAGGGACTAGCACAGATACGCAGTATTTT. The chain has TRBV7-2 and TRBJ2-3; TRBD2 might be the D (6 bases). CDR1 is SGHTA and CDR2 is FQGNSA in the germline V gene. Trimming removed 1 base from V and 0 bases from J, with 11 bases in between. The CDR3 extends over 16 amino acids.